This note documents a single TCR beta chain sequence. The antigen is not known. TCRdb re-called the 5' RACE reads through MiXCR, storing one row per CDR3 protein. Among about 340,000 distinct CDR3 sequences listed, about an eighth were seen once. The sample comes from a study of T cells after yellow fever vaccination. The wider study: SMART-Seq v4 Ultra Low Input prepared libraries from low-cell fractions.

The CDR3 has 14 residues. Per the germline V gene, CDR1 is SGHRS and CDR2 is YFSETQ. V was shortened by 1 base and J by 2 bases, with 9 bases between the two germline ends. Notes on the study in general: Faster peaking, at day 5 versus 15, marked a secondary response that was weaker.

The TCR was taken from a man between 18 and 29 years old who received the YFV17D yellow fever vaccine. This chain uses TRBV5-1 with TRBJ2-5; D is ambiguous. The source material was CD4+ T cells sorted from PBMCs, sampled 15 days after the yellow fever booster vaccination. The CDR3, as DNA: TGCGCCAGCAGCTTGACAGCGTTTCAAGAGACCCAGTACTTC. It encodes CASSLTAFQETQYF.